The TCR beta chain described here comes from a study of shared clonotypes between healthy human individuals. Germline CDR1 is SNHLY and CDR2 is FYNNEI. The CDR3 sequence is 16 residues long. The V segment lost 3 bases and the J segment 0 bases; nucleotides outside the gene matches: 4. The protocol was immunoSEQ multiplex PCR, while the TCRdb copy is restricted to in-frame clones and leaves out a portion. The sample has approximately 2,000,000 clones, roughly 90% seen once. This TCR came from a man younger than 35 in good health. Some clones in this sample may be carry-over from other donors' samples. This chain links TRBV2 with TRBJ2-1, with 8 bases lining up with TRBD2. Sequencing was carried out using naive CD4+ T cells from PBMCs. Subset of the sample: CD45RA+ positively selected. The CDR3 spells CASSEREADSYNEQFF. In nucleotides, the CDR3 is TGTGCCAGCAGTGAGCGGGAGGCCGACTCCTACAATGAGCAGTTCTTC.